The clone carrying this T cell receptor beta chain showed up many times. These data originate in a study of regulatory T cells in long-lasting Graves disease. Germline loops: CDR1 SGHTA, CDR2 FQGTGA. Losses at the gene ends were 5 bases for V and 5 bases for J; bases not matched to a gene: 5. This CDR3 contains 14 residues. Documented time point: persistent/refractory GD, antithyroid drugs over 5 years with positive TRAb. Following extraction of RNA from PBMCs, that RNA was used to make the TCR library. Construction of the TCR beta libraries employed iRepertoire HTBI primers in conjunction with Arm-PCR of CDR3 regions. TCRdb reanalysed the multiplex PCR reads using MiXCR and keeps one entry per CDR3 protein. Among over 650,000 distinct CDR3 sequences listed, about 32% were seen once.

The starting material was peripheral blood mononuclear cells (PBMCs), obtained when the disease was refractory, from a patient treated with antithyroid drugs. The chain uses TRBV7-3 and TRBJ2-2, with TRBD2 identical over 7 bases. The sequence came from a female donor with Graves disease. CDR3: CASSPGGATGELFF. CDR3 DNA: TGTGCCAGCAGCCCGGGGGGAGCAACCGGGGAGCTGTTTTTT.